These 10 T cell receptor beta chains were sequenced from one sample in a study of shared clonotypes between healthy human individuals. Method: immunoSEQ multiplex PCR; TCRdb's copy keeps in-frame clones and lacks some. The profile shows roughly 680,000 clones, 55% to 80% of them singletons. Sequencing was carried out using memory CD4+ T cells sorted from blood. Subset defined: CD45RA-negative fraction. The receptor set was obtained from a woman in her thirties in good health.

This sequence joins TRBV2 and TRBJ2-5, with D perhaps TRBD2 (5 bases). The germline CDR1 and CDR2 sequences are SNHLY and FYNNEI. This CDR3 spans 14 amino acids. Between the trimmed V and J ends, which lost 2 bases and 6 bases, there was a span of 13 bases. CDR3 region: CASSELVGVQTQYF. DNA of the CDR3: TGTGCCAGCAGTGAACTAGTCGGGGTTCAGACCCAGTACTTC.

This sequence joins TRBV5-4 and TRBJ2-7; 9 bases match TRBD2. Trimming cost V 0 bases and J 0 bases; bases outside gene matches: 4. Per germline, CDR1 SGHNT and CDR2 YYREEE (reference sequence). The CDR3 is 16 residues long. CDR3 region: CASSLGLAEASYEQYF. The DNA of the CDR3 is TGTGCCAGCAGCTTGGGACTAGCGGAAGCCTCCTACGAGCAGTACTTC.

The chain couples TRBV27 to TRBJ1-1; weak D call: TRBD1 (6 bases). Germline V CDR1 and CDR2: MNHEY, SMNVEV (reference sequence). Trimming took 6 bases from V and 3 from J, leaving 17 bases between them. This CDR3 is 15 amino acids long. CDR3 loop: CASRQQGRGYTEAFF. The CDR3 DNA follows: TGTGCCAGCAGGCAACAGGGTCGGGGTTACACTGAAGCTTTCTTT.

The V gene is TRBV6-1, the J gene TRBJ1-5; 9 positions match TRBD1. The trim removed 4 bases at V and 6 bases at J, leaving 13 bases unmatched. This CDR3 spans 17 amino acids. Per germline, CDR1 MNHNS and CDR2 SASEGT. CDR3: CASSAVPGQGSGQPQHF. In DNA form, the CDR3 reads TGTGCCAGCAGTGCCGTCCCGGGACAGGGTTCGGGTCAGCCCCAGCATTTT.

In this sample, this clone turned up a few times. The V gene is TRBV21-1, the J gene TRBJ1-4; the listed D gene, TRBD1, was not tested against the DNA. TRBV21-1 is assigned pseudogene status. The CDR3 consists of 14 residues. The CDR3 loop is CASERTGTGEKLFF. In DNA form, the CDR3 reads TGTGCCAGCGAGAGAACAGGGACGGGGGAAAAACTGTTTTTT.

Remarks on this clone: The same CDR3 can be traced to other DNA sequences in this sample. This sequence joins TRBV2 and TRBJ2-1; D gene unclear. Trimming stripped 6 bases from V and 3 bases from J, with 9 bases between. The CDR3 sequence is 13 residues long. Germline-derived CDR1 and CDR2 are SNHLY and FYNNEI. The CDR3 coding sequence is TGTGCCAGCAGGGTGGGTAACTACAATGAGCAGTTCTTC. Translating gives CASRVGNYNEQFF.

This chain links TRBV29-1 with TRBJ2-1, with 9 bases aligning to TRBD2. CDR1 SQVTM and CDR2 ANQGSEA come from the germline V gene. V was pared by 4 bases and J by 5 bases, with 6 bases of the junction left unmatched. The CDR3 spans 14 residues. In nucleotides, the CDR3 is TGCAGCGTTGTGAGCGGGAGGACCGACAATGAGCAGTTCTTC. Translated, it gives CSVVSGRTDNEQFF.

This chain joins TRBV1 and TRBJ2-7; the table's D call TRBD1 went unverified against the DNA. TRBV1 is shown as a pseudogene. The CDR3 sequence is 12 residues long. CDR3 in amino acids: CTSSRRGLEQYF. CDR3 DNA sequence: TGCACCAGCAGTCGCAGGGGGCTCGAGCAGTACTTC.

The CDR3 loop is CASSWDGFNEKLFF. The CDR3 region has the DNA TGCGCCAGCAGCTGGGACGGATTTAATGAAAAACTGTTTTTT. The rearrangement links TRBV5-1 to TRBJ1-4; D possibly corresponds to TRBD1 (5 bases). This CDR3 comprises 14 residues. Trimming took off 3 bases at V and 4 bases at J, with 10 bases between the two ends. CDR1 SGHRS and CDR2 YFSETQ come from the germline V gene.

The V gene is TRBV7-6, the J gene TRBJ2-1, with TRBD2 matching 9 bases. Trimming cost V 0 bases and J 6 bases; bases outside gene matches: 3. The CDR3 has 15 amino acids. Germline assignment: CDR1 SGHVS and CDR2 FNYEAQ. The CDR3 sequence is CASSLASGSFNEQFF. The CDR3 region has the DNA TGTGCCAGCAGCTTAGCTAGCGGGAGCTTCAATGAGCAGTTCTTC.